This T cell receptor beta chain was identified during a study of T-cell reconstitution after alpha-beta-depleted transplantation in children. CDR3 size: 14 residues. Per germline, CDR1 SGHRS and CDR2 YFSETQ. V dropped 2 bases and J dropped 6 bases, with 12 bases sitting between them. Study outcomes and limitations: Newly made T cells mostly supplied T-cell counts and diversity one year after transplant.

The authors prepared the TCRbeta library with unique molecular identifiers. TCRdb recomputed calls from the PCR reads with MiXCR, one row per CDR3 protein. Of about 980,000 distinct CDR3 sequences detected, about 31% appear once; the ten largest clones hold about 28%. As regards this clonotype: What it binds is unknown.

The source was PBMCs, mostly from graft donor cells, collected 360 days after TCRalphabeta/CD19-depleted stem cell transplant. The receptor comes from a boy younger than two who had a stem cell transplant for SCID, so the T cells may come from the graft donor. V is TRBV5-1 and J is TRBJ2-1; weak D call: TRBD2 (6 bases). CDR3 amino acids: CASSFRDLTNEQFF. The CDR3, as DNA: TGCGCCAGCAGCTTCCGGGACTTAACCAATGAGCAGTTCTTC.